This T cell receptor beta chain was sequenced in a study of blood T cell repertoires in COVID-19 (dated by TCRdb to the early 2020s). Describing the broader study: Samples covering the acute and convalescent phases of COVID-19 were provided by collaborators in the United States, Italy and Spain. Nearly every sample came with metadata listing a de-identified subject ID, COVID-19 status, age in years and sex. The prospective study material was composed of cDNA or gDNA derived from T cells, B-cell-depleted T cells, or PBMCs. The repertoires were made available in a free public database intended to serve as a resource for research on the immune response to SARS-CoV-2. HLA class I and class II types, where available, came from metadata supplied by the sample provider rather than from assay-based typing. Deeply sampled blood TCRbeta repertoires from subjects exposed to, actively infected with, or recovered from COVID-19 were included in the dataset. The samples were drawn from the first 160 participants of the ongoing ImmuneRACE study and from about 1,200 subjects provided by 6 global collaborators.

A word on this clone: What this receptor recognizes is not known. It has no much larger one-base neighbor in the sample; base qualities were not kept.

TCRbeta CDR3 regions were amplified from genomic DNA by means of the immunoSEQ Assay, a bias-controlled multiplex PCR. The paper's data handling went like this. Within the assay, amplification of reference gene primers was used to estimate how many nucleated cells each sample contained. To quantify the absolute abundance of each unique TCRbeta CDR3 rearrangement, sequence reads were collapsed and filtered. For each sample, productive Simpson clonality was calculated by taking the square root of Simpson's diversity index across productive rearrangements. In TCRdb, the immuneACCESS table is reduced to in-frame sequences with V and J assigned. These tables do not hold every clone; where another copy was compared, an unresolved V gene accounts for under half, and the others remain unexplained. Clone size and the V and J calls come from that table; the DNA yielded D and trimming. This sample comprises some 170,000 clones, 70% to 85% of them detected only once. The ten largest clones capture roughly 15% of the sample.

In the prospective study, participants were roughly 18 to 90 years old, resided in approximately 25 geographic areas of the United States, and were enrolled through a virtual design. To assign participants to cohorts, the prospective study relied on clinical history that participants themselves reported in a screening survey and a study questionnaire. ImmuneRACE Cohort 3 recovered participants were defined by two consecutive negative NP/OP PCR tests, healthcare professional clearance, or symptom resolution. Each participant in the prospective study had whole blood, serum and a nasopharyngeal or oropharyngeal swab collected by mobile phlebotomists. Participants in the prospective study had the option to provide additional blood draws and questionnaires over a roughly two-month period. Blood samples from the prospective study were shipped frozen or at room temperature prior to DNA extraction. General conclusions and limits of the study: The quantity of clinical and demographic metadata differed by source and by participant and was supplied without curation.

The receptor was isolated from a man aged 50-59 years who had recovered from COVID-19. The sample taken for sequencing was PBMCs or T cells enriched from blood (not recorded which).

This receptor carries the CDR3 CASTIQGAGRTEAFF. The bases are TGTGCCAGCACCATACAGGGAGCGGGGAGGACTGAAGCTTTCTTT. The chain employs TRBV6-5 and TRBJ1-1, with TRBD1 perhaps the D gene, on 6 matching bases. According to the germline V gene, CDR1 reads MNHEY and CDR2 reads SVGAGI. The CDR3 contains 15 residues, cysteine and phenylalanine counted. Just CDR3 DNA is preserved here, 45 bases in frame from base 1. Between the V and J ends, shortened by 7 bases and 5 bases respectively, the junction contains 20 bases.